The present T cell receptor (beta chain) was sequenced within a study of blood T cell repertoires in COVID-19. About the study: Donors in the United States, Italy and Spain gave samples during acute or convalescent COVID-19. PBMCs, B-cell-depleted T cells, or T cells were the source of the cDNA or gDNA that made up the material.

This CDR3 spans 14 amino acids. Germline V gives CDR1 SEHNR, CDR2 FQNEAQ (reference sequence). V lost 2 bases and J lost 1, with 8 bases in between. Authors' methods: Counts of nucleated cells, estimated from reference gene primer amplification, were obtained. Sequencing was performed with immunoSEQ multiplex PCR; in TCRdb, only in-frame clones are kept and a portion is missing. That table gives V, J and clone size, and the DNA gave D and trimming. The data hold around 18,000 clones, with 75% to 85% observed a single time. The sequenced sample consisted of peripheral blood. V gene TRBV7-9 combines with J gene TRBJ1-1; the D gene is possibly TRBD1 (6 bases). The TCR comes from an elderly man with acute or convalescent COVID-19. The CDR3 sequence: CASSLQQGNTEAFF. The CDR3 region has the DNA TGTGCCAGCAGCTTACAACAGGGGAACACTGAAGCTTTCTTT. Combining the CDR3 with reference TRBV7-9 and TRBJ1-1 gives the whole variable domain DTGVSQNPRHKITKRGQNVTFRCDPISEHNRLYWYRQTLGQGPEFLTYFQNEAQLEKSRLLSDRFSAERPKGSFSTLEIQRTEQGDSAMYLCASSLQQGNTEAFFGQGTRLTVV.